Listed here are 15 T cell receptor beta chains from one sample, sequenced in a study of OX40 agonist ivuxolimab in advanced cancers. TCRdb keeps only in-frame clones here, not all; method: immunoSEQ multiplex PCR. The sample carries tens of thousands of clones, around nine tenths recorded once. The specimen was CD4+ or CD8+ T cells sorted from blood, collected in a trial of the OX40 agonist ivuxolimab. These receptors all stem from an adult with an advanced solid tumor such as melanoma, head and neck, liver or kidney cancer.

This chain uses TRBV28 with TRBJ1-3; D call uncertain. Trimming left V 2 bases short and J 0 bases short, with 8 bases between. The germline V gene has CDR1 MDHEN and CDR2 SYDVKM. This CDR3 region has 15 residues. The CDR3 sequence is CASSLTAASGNTIYF. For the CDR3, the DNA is TGTGCCAGCAGTTTAACGGCGGCCTCTGGAAACACCATATATTTT.

The CDR3, as DNA: TGTGCCAGCAGTGCTAGCAATCAGCCCCAGCATTTT. Protein sequence: CASSASNQPQHF. The V call is TRBV2, the J call TRBJ1-5; D gene uncertain. V lost 4 bases and J 0 bases, leaving 1 base between the germline ends. The CDR3 covers 12 residues. Germline assignment: CDR1 SNHLY and CDR2 FYNNEI.

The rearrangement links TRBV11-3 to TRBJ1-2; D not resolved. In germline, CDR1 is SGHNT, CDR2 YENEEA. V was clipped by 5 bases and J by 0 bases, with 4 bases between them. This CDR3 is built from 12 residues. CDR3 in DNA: TGTGCCAGCAGCAGAACTAACTATGGCTACACCTTC. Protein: CASSRTNYGYTF.

Written as DNA, the CDR3 is TGTGCCAGTAGTATTCGACAAGCACCTAACTATGGCTACACCTTC. It specifies CASSIRQAPNYGYTF. The gene calls are TRBV19 and TRBJ1-2; no reliable D call. The CDR3 is made up of 15 amino acids. Trimming removed 3 bases at V and 0 bases at J, with 11 bases between. The germline V gene encodes CDR1 LNHDA and CDR2 SQIVND (reference sequence).

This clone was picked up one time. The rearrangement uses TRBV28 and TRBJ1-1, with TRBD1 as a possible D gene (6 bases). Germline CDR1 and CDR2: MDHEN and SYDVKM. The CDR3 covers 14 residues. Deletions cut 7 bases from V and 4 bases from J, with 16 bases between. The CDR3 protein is CASNTQGWATEAFF. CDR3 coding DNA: TGTGCCAGCAACACACAGGGATGGGCCACTGAAGCTTTCTTT. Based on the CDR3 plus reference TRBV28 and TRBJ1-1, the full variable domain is DVKVTQSSRYLVKRTGEKVFLECVQDMDHENMFWYRQDPGLGLRLIYFSYDVKMKEKGDIPEGYSVSREKKERFSLILESASTNQTSMYLCASNTQGWATEAFFGQGTRLTVV.

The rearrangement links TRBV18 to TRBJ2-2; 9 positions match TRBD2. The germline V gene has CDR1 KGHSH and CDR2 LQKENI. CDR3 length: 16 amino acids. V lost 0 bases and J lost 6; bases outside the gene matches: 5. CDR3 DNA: TGTGCCAGCTCACCACCGGCTAGCGGGATTGCCGGGGAGCTGTTTTTT. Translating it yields CASSPPASGIAGELFF.

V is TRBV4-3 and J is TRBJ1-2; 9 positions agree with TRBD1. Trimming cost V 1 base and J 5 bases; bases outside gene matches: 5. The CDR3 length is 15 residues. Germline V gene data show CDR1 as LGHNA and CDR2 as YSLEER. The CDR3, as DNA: TGCGCCAGCAGCCAAGTAGGGACAGGGACGTATGGCTACACCTTC. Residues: CASSQVGTGTYGYTF.

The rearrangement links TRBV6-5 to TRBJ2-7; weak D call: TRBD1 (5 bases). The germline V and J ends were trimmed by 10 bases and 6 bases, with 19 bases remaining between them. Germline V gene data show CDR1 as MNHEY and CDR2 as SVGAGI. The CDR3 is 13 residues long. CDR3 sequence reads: CATSVAGWSEQYF. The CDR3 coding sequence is TGTGCCACCTCCGTGGCAGGGTGGTCCGAGCAGTACTTC.

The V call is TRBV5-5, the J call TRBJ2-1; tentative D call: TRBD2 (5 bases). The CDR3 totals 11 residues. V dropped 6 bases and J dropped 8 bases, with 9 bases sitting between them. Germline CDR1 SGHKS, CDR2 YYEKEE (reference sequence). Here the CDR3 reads CASTGMDEQFF. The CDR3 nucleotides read TGTGCCAGCACGGGGATGGATGAGCAGTTCTTC.

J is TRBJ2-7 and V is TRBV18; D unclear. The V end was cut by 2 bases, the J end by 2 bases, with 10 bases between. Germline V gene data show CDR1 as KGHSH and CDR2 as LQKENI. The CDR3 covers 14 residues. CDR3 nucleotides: TGTGCCAGCTCACCATCTCTGGAAACCTACGAGCAGTACTTC. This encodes CASSPSLETYEQYF.

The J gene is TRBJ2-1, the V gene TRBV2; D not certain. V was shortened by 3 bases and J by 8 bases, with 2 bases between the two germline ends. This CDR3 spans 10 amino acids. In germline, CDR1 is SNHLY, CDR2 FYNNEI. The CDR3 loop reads CASSDYEQFF. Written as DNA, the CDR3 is TGTGCCAGCAGTGACTATGAGCAGTTCTTC.

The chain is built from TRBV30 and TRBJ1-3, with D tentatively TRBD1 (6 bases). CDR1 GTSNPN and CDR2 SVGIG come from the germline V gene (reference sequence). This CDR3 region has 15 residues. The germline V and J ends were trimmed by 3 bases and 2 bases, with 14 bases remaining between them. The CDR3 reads CAWRELGGPGNTIYF. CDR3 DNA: TGTGCCTGGAGAGAACTAGGGGGACCTGGAAACACCATATATTTT.

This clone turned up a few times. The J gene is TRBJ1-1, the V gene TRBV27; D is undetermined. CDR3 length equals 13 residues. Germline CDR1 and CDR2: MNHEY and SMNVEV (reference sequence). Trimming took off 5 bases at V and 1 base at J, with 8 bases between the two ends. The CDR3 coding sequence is TGTGCCAGCAGTATCGCAGCGAACACTGAAGCTTTCTTT. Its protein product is CASSIAANTEAFF.

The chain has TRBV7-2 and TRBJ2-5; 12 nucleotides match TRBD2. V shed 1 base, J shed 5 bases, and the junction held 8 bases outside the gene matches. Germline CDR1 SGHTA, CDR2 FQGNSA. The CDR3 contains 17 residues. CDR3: CASSLDASGRGGETQYF. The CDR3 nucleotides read TGTGCCAGCAGCTTAGATGCTAGCGGGAGGGGCGGGGAGACCCAGTACTTC.

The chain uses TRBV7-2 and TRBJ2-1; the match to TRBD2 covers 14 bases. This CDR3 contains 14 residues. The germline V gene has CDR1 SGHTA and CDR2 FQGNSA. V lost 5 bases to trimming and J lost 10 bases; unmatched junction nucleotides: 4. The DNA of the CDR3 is TGTGCCAGCAGCCCGGGACTAGCGGGAGAGGAGCAGTTCTTC. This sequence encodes CASSPGLAGEEQFF. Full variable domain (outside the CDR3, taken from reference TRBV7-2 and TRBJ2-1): GAGVSQSPSNKVTEKGKDVELRCDPISGHTALYWYRQSLGQGLEFLIYFQGNSAPDKSGLPSDRFSAERTGGSVSTLTIQRTQQEDSAVYLCASSPGLAGEEQFFGPGTRLTVL.